The 9 T cell receptor beta chains below all came from one sample that was sequenced in a study of shared T cell receptors in the human thymus. The protocol was immunoSEQ multiplex PCR, while the TCRdb copy is restricted to in-frame clones and leaves out a portion. The top ten clones hold around 0.01% of a sample with 500,000 to 750,000 clones, approximately 88% of them seen once. The data were also submitted as part of a second study, on human thymus T cells.

The specimen was thymocytes. All receptors derive from a boy younger than two with a congenital heart defect.

The CDR3 DNA is TGCAGCGTTGAATGGCGACTTCCCCCCTACGAGCAGTACTTC. It translates to CSVEWRLPPYEQYF. The chain carries TRBV29-1 and TRBJ2-7; D is undetermined. The CDR3 sequence is 14 residues long. Germline-derived CDR1 and CDR2 are SQVTM and ANQGSEA. Deletions cut 2 bases from V and 2 bases from J, with 13 bases between.

The chain joins TRBV27 to TRBJ2-5; 7 positions agree with TRBD1. Matching the DNA end better, TRBJ2-7 makes the J call doubtful. The CDR3 contains 14 residues. Germline lookup yields CDR1 MNHEY and CDR2 SMNVEV (reference sequence). CDR3 region: CASSSPTGIYEQYF. The CDR3 DNA is TGTGCCAGCAGTTCCCCGACAGGGATCTACGAGCAGTACTTC.

V is TRBV7-9 and J is TRBJ2-7; a possible D gene is TRBD2 (5 bases). The CDR3 sequence is 16 residues long. Germline V gives CDR1 SEHNR, CDR2 FQNEAQ (reference sequence). Deletions cut 8 bases from V and 2 bases from J, with 22 bases between. In DNA, the CDR3 is TGTGCCAGCGGAAGTGTGGCTCACGGGATCCCCTACGAGCAGTACTTC. Protein sequence: CASGSVAHGIPYEQYF. Full variable domain (rest looked up from reference TRBV7-9 and TRBJ2-7): DTGVSQNPRHKITKRGQNVTFRCDPISEHNRLYWYRQTLGQGPEFLTYFQNEAQLEKSRLLSDRFSAERPKGSFSTLEIQRTEQGDSAMYLCASGSVAHGIPYEQYFGPGTRLTVT.

The chain uses TRBV4-1 and TRBJ1-5, with a tentative D call TRBD1 (6 bases). Germline assignment: CDR1 MGHRA and CDR2 YSYEKL. The germline V and J ends were trimmed by 2 bases and 2 bases, with 13 bases remaining between them. This CDR3 is built from 16 residues. The CDR3 DNA reads as TGCGCCAGCAGCCAATTTCCACAGGGACGCAATCAGCCCCAGCATTTT. Protein sequence: CASSQFPQGRNQPQHF.

This clone turned up a few times. The chain links TRBV5-4 to TRBJ1-1, with unresolved D. The CDR3 totals 12 residues. Per the germline V gene, CDR1 is SGHNT and CDR2 is YYREEE (reference sequence). V lost 3 bases, J lost 9 bases, and 12 bases lay in between. The DNA of the CDR3 is TGTGCCAGCAGCTGGGGAGACGGGAAAGCTTTCTTT. This sequence encodes CASSWGDGKAFF.

The rearrangement links TRBV27 to TRBJ1-5; no clear D. Looked up from germline, CDR1 is MNHEY and CDR2 is SMNVEV (reference sequence). There are 12 residues in the CDR3. Between the trimmed V and J ends, which lost 6 bases and 2 bases, there was a span of 5 bases. CDR3 protein: CASRAGNQPQHF. Written as DNA, the CDR3 is TGTGCCAGCAGGGCGGGCAATCAGCCCCAGCATTTT.

The chain joins TRBV28 to TRBJ1-2; 9 bases agree with TRBD1. V dropped 5 bases and J dropped 6; count of bases not matched to a gene: 4. Germline V gives CDR1 MDHEN, CDR2 SYDVKM. The CDR3 is 13 residues long. In DNA form, the CDR3 reads TGTGCCAGCAGTACATACAGGGGGCATGGCTACACCTTC. Translated: CASSTYRGHGYTF.

The rearrangement joins TRBV29-1 to TRBJ2-2; a possible D gene is TRBD2 (7 bases). Germline V gene data show CDR1 as SQVTM and CDR2 as ANQGSEA. Trimming left V 6 bases short and J 6 bases short, with 14 bases between. This CDR3 has 13 amino acids. The CDR3 here is CSVRGAGAGELFF. In DNA, the CDR3 is TGCAGCGTCCGGGGGGCAGGGGCCGGGGAGCTGTTTTTT.

V usage is TRBV5-1 and J usage is TRBJ2-1; 14 bases match TRBD2. Germline trimming cut 5 bases from V and 15 bases from J; bases unmatched to any gene: 13. The germline V gene encodes CDR1 SGHRS and CDR2 YFSETQ. The CDR3 contains 15 residues. The CDR3 reads CASREGTSGRTRGFF. For the CDR3, the DNA is TGCGCCAGCAGAGAAGGGACTAGCGGGAGAACACGGGGGTTCTTC.